This T cell receptor (beta chain) was retrieved from a study of blood T cell repertoires in COVID-19. As for the study in general: PBMCs, B-cell-depleted T cells, or T cells provided the cDNA or gDNA that made up the material.

The CDR3 contains 14 residues. Germline values: CDR1 SEHNR, CDR2 FQNEAQ (reference sequence). V lost 5 bases, J lost 5 bases, and 15 bases lay in between. Only in-frame clones appear in the TCRdb table, and some are missing; sequencing was by immunoSEQ multiplex PCR. This table has around 68,000 clones, around 80% appearing once. The rearrangement links TRBV7-9 to TRBJ2-5; D perhaps matches TRBD1 (6 bases). Sequencing was done on a sample of peripheral blood. This receptor was identified in a woman in her forties or fifties with acute or convalescent COVID-19. The CDR3 region is CASSRQAWEETQYF. The CDR3 bases are TGTGCCAGCAGCCGACAGGCTTGGGAGGAGACCCAGTACTTC.